The 30 T cell receptor beta chains reported below all come from one sample, sequenced in a study of blood T cells in healthy people across ages. A J-beta primer mix and a sample-barcoded 5' primer were used in a second PCR of about 7 to 11 cycles. TCRdb called the 5' RACE reads again in MiXCR, with one record for every CDR3 protein. The sample lists over 1,500,000 distinct CDR3 sequences, about 49% seen once, with 2.1% in the top ten. The sample comprised blood. These receptors all come from a woman aged 40 to 50 in good health.

This clonotype turned up a few times. V gene TRBV5-5 combines with J gene TRBJ2-1, with 11 nucleotides matching TRBD2. In germline, CDR1 is SGHKS, CDR2 YYEKEE (reference sequence). The CDR3 is 16 amino acids. V lost 1 base and J lost 10; bases outside the gene matches: 10. The CDR3 nucleotides read TGTGCCAGCAGCTTGATCCCTAGCGGGGGGCCGGGGGAGCAGTTCTTC. It encodes CASSLIPSGGPGEQFF. The entire variable domain, with the rest obtained from reference TRBV5-5 and TRBJ2-1, is as follows: DAGVTQSPTHLIKTRGQQVTLRCSPISGHKSVSWYQQVLGQGPQFIFQYYEKEERGRGNFPDRFSARQFPNYSSELNVNALLLGDSALYLCASSLIPSGGPGEQFFGPGTRLTVL.

This rearrangement joins TRBV3-1 to TRBJ2-3, with D maybe TRBD1 (5 bases). Germline V gene sequence: CDR1 LGHDT, CDR2 YNNKEL (reference sequence). The CDR3 sequence is 16 residues long. Trimming removed 4 bases from V and 2 bases from J, with 16 bases in between. The CDR3 reads CASSPQGYRNTDTQYF. The CDR3 coding sequence is TGTGCCAGCAGCCCCCAGGGTTACCGAAACACAGATACGCAGTATTTT.

The rearrangement links TRBV12-3 or TRBV12-4 to TRBJ1-1; D not certain. V was shortened by 5 bases and J by 3 bases, with 7 bases between the two germline ends. The CDR3 runs to 12 residues. The DNA of the CDR3 is TGTGCCAGCAGTGCGACGTACACTGAAGCTTTCTTT. Amino acids: CASSATYTEAFF.

Concerning this clonotype: This may arise from a read error, as a much more abundant clone is one base away. The chain links TRBV29-1 to TRBJ2-1; 8 nucleotides align to TRBD2. The last part of the DNA fits TRBJ2-7 better; the J call may be wrong. CDR1 and CDR2 (germline): SQVTM, ANQGSEA. The CDR3 totals 16 residues. CDR3 residues: CSVEASGGISYNEQYF. CDR3 DNA: TGCAGCGTTGAGGCCAGCGGGGGAATCTCCTACAATGAGCAGTACTTC.

This rearrangement joins TRBV5-4 to TRBJ2-1, with D possibly TRBD1 on 7 matching bases. The V gene lost 4 bases and the J gene lost 5 bases, with 19 bases spanning the gap. Per germline, CDR1 SGHNT and CDR2 YYREEE (reference sequence). This CDR3 has 16 residues. The CDR3: CASSRGGGQGNNEQFF. In nucleotides, the CDR3 is TGTGCCAGCAGCCGAGGAGGGGGCCAGGGCAACAATGAGCAGTTCTTC.

V usage is TRBV7-2 and J usage is TRBJ2-5; 10 bases map to TRBD2. The CDR3 covers 15 residues. J gave up 5 bases and V 6 bases, and 9 bases lay outside the gene matches. Germline V gene lookup returns CDR1 SGHTA and CDR2 FQGNSA. In nucleotides, the CDR3 is TGTGCCAGCAGGAAGCGGGGGGGCCTTGTGGAGACCCAGTACTTC. It codes for CASRKRGGLVETQYF.

The chain carries TRBV20-1 and TRBJ2-1; perhaps TRBD2 as D (7 bases). Germline CDR1 and CDR2: DFQATT and SNEGSKA (reference sequence). V gave up 3 bases and J gave up 4 bases, with 16 bases separating them. The CDR3 consists of 15 residues. In nucleotides, the CDR3 is TGCAGTGCTAGGCTTCAAAGGGGGGGTTACAATGAGCAGTTCTTC. It is translated as CSARLQRGGYNEQFF.

This rearrangement joins TRBV11-2 to TRBJ1-2; D is undetermined. Trimming removed 5 bases at V and 8 bases at J, with 18 bases between. CDR1 is SGHAT and CDR2 is FQNNGV in the germline V gene. The CDR3 contains 14 residues. The CDR3 region is CASSRDTAREGYTF. As DNA, the CDR3 is TGTGCCAGCAGCCGCGACACCGCCCGGGAGGGCTACACCTTC. The full variable domain, completed using reference TRBV11-2 and TRBJ1-2, is EAGVAQSPRYKIIEKRQSVAFWCNPISGHATLYWYQQILGQGPKLLIQFQNNGVVDDSQLPKDRFSAERLKGVDSTLKIQPAKLEDSAVYLCASSRDTAREGYTFGSGTRLTVV.

The chain recombines TRBV27 with TRBJ2-7; D gene uncertain. Trimming cost V 1 base and J 0 bases, with 4 bases left between them. This CDR3 region has 13 residues. The germline V gene has CDR1 MNHEY and CDR2 SMNVEV (reference sequence). The CDR3 loop reads CASSLYVSYEQYF. The CDR3 DNA sequence: TGTGCCAGCAGTTTATATGTCTCCTACGAGCAGTACTTC.

This clonotype was counted only a few times. This chain connects TRBV4-3 to TRBJ1-2, with a tentative D call TRBD1 (6 bases). V gave up 0 bases and J gave up 4 bases, with 6 bases separating them. CDR1 and CDR2 (germline): LGHNA, YSLEER. The CDR3 sequence is 13 residues long. The CDR3 nucleotides read TGCGCCAGCAGCCAAGAACAGGGCTATGGCTACACCTTC. Protein: CASSQEQGYGYTF.

A few counts support this clonotype. The rearrangement uses TRBV27 and TRBJ2-7; TRBD2 agrees at 8 bases. The CDR3 contains 16 residues. V gave up 6 bases and J gave up 4 bases; unmatched junction bases: 14. CDR1 is MNHEY and CDR2 is SMNVEV in the germline V gene (reference sequence). The CDR3 DNA is TGTGCCAGCAGCCCCGGACTAGACGGGGGGGCATACGAGCAGTACTTC. It is translated as CASSPGLDGGAYEQYF.

The sample holds a few counts of this clonotype. The J gene is TRBJ2-7, the V gene TRBV6-6; possibly TRBD1 for D (6 bases). CDR3 length: 17 residues. Germline CDR1 and CDR2: MNHNY and SVGAGI (reference sequence). V lost 6 bases and J lost 1, with 22 bases in between. In DNA, the CDR3 is TGTGCCAGCAGCCCCAATATCCGACAGGACGGGTCCTACGAGCAGTACTTC. This encodes CASSPNIRQDGSYEQYF.

This rearrangement joins TRBV7-2 to TRBJ2-4; either TRBD1 or TRBD2 may supply D (5 bases each). The germline gives CDR1 SGHTA, CDR2 FQGNSA. The length of the CDR3 is 15 residues. V was shortened by 5 bases and J by 10 bases, with 21 bases between the two germline ends. CDR3 DNA sequence: TGTGCCAGCAGCGTCCGGGACCCCGTCAAGGAGATTCAGTACTTC. Translated, it gives CASSVRDPVKEIQYF.

The gene calls are TRBV7-9 and TRBJ2-5, with 8 bases aligning to TRBD1. The trim removed 1 base at V and 11 bases at J, leaving 12 bases unmatched. Per the germline V gene, CDR1 is SEHNR and CDR2 is FQNEAQ (reference sequence). The CDR3 contains 15 residues. CDR3 sequence: CASSLGAGGGGEQYF. CDR3 DNA: TGTGCCAGCAGCTTAGGGGCAGGGGGCGGTGGAGAGCAGTACTTC.

This clonotype appeared once. The chain carries TRBV25-1 and TRBJ1-2; D remains unclear. The CDR3 has 16 amino acids. Per the germline V gene, CDR1 is MGHDK and CDR2 is SYGVNS. The V and J ends lost 5 bases and 3 bases respectively, with 19 bases between them. The CDR3 DNA reads as TGTGCCAGCAGTCCCGCGGACCGCCTGATAGACTATGGCTACACCTTC. Amino acid sequence: CASSPADRLIDYGYTF.

This chain uses TRBV7-2 with TRBJ2-3, with TRBD2 matching 14 bases. This CDR3 comprises 18 residues. Germline V gene sequence: CDR1 SGHTA, CDR2 FQGNSA. V gave up 5 bases and J gave up 0 bases; unmatched junction bases: 7. CDR3 region: CASSLGTSGGMSTDTQYF. The CDR3 bases are TGTGCCAGCAGCCTCGGGACTAGCGGGGGAATGAGCACAGATACGCAGTATTTT.

The chain couples TRBV14 to TRBJ2-7, with TRBD1 matching 10 bases. The germline gives CDR1 SGHDN, CDR2 FVKESK. V lost 4 bases to trimming and J lost 0 bases; unmatched junction nucleotides: 9. This CDR3 is built from 17 residues. The CDR3 reads CASSRLPGQGPSYEQYF. CDR3 nucleotides: TGTGCCAGCAGCCGCCTCCCGGGACAGGGGCCCTCCTACGAGCAGTACTTC.

The chain uses TRBV5-5 and TRBJ2-7, with D perhaps given as TRBD1 or TRBD2 (5 bases each). The V gene's germline CDR1 is SGHKS and CDR2 YYEKEE (reference sequence). CDR3 length equals 13 residues. Trimming removed 3 bases from V and 1 base from J, with 8 bases in between. Here the CDR3 reads CASSYWGSYEQYF. The CDR3, as DNA: TGTGCCAGCAGCTATTGGGGGTCCTACGAGCAGTACTTC.

This sequence joins TRBV5-5 and TRBJ2-4, with D maybe TRBD1 (7 bases). Judging by the DNA end, TRBJ2-5 fits better; the J call may be wrong. This CDR3 has 14 residues. Germline loops: CDR1 SGHKS, CDR2 YYEKEE (reference sequence). CDR3 nucleotides: TGTGCCAGCTCTGGGGCAGGGGGGCCGGAGACCCAGTACTTC. As protein: CASSGAGGPETQYF.

The chain uses TRBV5-1 and TRBJ2-7; D not resolved. CDR3 size: 14 residues. V shed 4 bases and J shed 6 bases, with 17 bases lying between them. CDR1 is SGHRS, CDR2 YFSETQ, per germline. CDR3: CASSPQFDGREQYF. The CDR3 nucleotides are TGCGCCAGCAGCCCCCAATTTGACGGACGCGAGCAGTACTTC.

The chain combines TRBV7-2 with TRBJ2-4, with 10 bases that match TRBD2. The V gene's germline CDR1 is SGHTA and CDR2 FQGNSA. CDR3 length: 17 amino acids. Losses at the gene ends were 3 bases for V and 1 base for J; bases not matched to a gene: 6. CDR3 residues: CASSFQRGGNAKNIQYF. In DNA, the CDR3 is TGTGCCAGCAGCTTTCAGCGGGGGGGTAATGCCAAAAACATTCAGTACTTC.

The chain uses TRBV4-1 and TRBJ1-2, with 9 bases identical to TRBD1. Germline CDR1 MGHRA, CDR2 YSYEKL. The CDR3 covers 15 residues. V trimming: 5 bases; J trimming: 8 bases; junction bases outside the gene matches: 12. CDR3 sequence reads: CASSSRTGEVRGYTF. The CDR3 nucleotides read TGCGCCAGCAGCTCCCGGACAGGGGAAGTTAGGGGCTACACCTTC.

The rearrangement joins TRBV25-1 to TRBJ1-6; D gene uncertain. The CDR3 is made up of 13 amino acids. The germline V gene has CDR1 MGHDK and CDR2 SYGVNS. V lost 2 bases and J lost 16, with 15 bases in between. The CDR3 region is CASSERVGEVLHF. In nucleotides, the CDR3 is TGTGCCAGCAGTGAACGGGTGGGAGAGGTACTCCACTTT.

This clonotype has only a few counts. The chain joins TRBV19 to TRBJ2-7, with D perhaps TRBD2 (7 bases). Germline-derived CDR1 and CDR2 are LNHDA and SQIVND (reference sequence). V lost 5 bases, J lost 4 bases, and 12 bases lay in between. The CDR3 has 13 amino acids. The DNA for the CDR3 is TGTGCCAGTAGTCCGGGGGGCAAATACGAGCAGTACTTC. Translating it yields CASSPGGKYEQYF.

The rearrangement uses TRBV7-3 and TRBJ1-5; 10 bases align to TRBD1. This CDR3 contains 16 residues. After removal of 1 base from V and 2 bases from J, the junction contained 2 bases not matched to a gene. In germline, CDR1 is SGHTA, CDR2 FQGTGA. This CDR3 reads CASSLIGTGGNQPQHF. The CDR3 DNA is TGTGCCAGCAGCTTAATTGGGACAGGGGGCAATCAGCCCCAGCATTTT.

As to this clonotype: At one of its ends the junction is not consistent with the germline gene, which may arise from a read error. This chain uses TRBV27 with TRBJ1-2, with 7 nucleotides matching TRBD1. CDR3 size: 14 residues. Germline CDR1 and CDR2: MNHEY and SMNVEV (reference sequence). CDR3 bases: TGTGCCAGCAGTTTAGGGGGACAGAACTATGGCAACACCTTC. Amino acid sequence: CASSLGGQNYGNTF.

Only a few counts were recorded for this clonotype. The V gene is TRBV20-1, the J gene TRBJ2-5; D unresolved. Trimming cost V 1 base and J 7 bases, with 10 bases left between them. The CDR3 is 12 amino acids. Germline V gene data show CDR1 as DFQATT and CDR2 as SNEGSKA (reference sequence). CDR3 sequence reads: CSARVGWGTQYF. In nucleotides, the CDR3 is TGCAGTGCTAGAGTCGGTTGGGGGACCCAGTACTTC.

V is TRBV5-1 and J is TRBJ2-3, with 7 bases that match TRBD1. The CDR3 is 14 amino acids. Germline V gives CDR1 SGHRS, CDR2 YFSETQ. J lost 3 bases, V lost 9 bases, and 10 bases had no gene match. The CDR3 coding sequence is TGCGCCACAACGAGAGGGGGCGGTACAGATACGCAGTATTTT. This gives the protein CATTRGGGTDTQYF.

This clonotype appeared a single time. The V gene is TRBV28, the J gene TRBJ2-4, with D possibly TRBD1 on 6 matching bases. V was shortened by 8 bases and J by 0 bases, with 14 bases between the two germline ends. Germline V gene sequence: CDR1 MDHEN, CDR2 SYDVKM. The CDR3 has 15 amino acids. The CDR3 is CASGPGTLAKNIQYF. The CDR3 nucleotides are TGTGCCAGCGGTCCCGGGACATTAGCCAAAAACATTCAGTACTTC.

This clonotype showed up just a few times. The chain combines TRBV9 with TRBJ2-7; D is possibly TRBD1 or TRBD2 (6 bases each). This CDR3 spans 15 amino acids. V lost 2 bases and J lost 4, with 16 bases in between. Germline CDR1 is SGDLS and CDR2 is YYNGEE. The CDR3 loop is CASSVSGGLGYEQYF. The CDR3 coding sequence is TGTGCCAGCAGCGTCTCCGGGGGCCTAGGTTACGAGCAGTACTTC.